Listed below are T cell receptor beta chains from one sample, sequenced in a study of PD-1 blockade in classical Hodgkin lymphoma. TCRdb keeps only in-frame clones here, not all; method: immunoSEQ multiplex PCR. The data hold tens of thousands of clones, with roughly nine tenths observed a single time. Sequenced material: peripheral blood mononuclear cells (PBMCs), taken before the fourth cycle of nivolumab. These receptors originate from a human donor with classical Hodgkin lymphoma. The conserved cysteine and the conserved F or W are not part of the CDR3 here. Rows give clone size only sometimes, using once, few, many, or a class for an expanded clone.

CDR3: ASSQDRGAPTYSNQPQH
V: TRBV14
size: NA

CDR3: ASSQAQGNSPLH
V: TRBV4-1
size: NA

CDR3: ASSPVVPPYEQY
V: TRBV18
size: NA

CDR3: ASSQETTPGGVTQY
V: TRBV4-1
size: NA

CDR3: ASSPTGTGAYNEQF
V: TRBV28
size: NA

CDR3: ASSRTALHPAF
V: TRBV4-2
size: few

CDR3: ASSLGVRETQY
V: TRBV7-7
size: NA

CDR3: ASSLGRGDQETQY
V: TRBV11-3
size: NA

CDR3: ASIHFSGSSYEQY
V: TRBV27
size: NA

CDR3: AIELQGAGTQY
V: TRBV6-1
size: NA

CDR3: ASSQASAAADTQY
V: TRBV4-1
size: NA

CDR3: ASSLYVGTSGDTQY
V: TRBV27
size: NA

CDR3: ASSLVGGIGANYGYT
V: TRBV7-8
size: NA

CDR3: ASSETRYYGYT
V: TRBV2
size: NA

CDR3: ASRGDDWGNQPQH
V: TRBV2
size: NA

CDR3: ASEKQGPMNQPQH
V: TRBV6-5
size: NA

CDR3: ASSPRDTAYGAQH
V: TRBV7-2
size: NA

CDR3: ASSQSGGQTF
V: TRBV28
size: NA

CDR3: ASSLAAGRGTYNSPLH
V: TRBV5-1
size: NA

CDR3: ASSQDFLGQTYEQY
V: TRBV4-2
size: NA

CDR3: ASSLAGQANTGELF
V: TRBV7-8
size: NA

CDR3: ASSLRGTAYGYT
V: TRBV28
size: NA